This TCR beta chain was recovered during a study of blood T cell repertoires in COVID-19. Study information: Spain, Italy and the United States supplied samples that represented acute and convalescent COVID-19. The cDNA or gDNA used as material had been derived from T cells, B-cell-depleted T cells, or PBMCs.

In the original analysis: Amplification of reference gene primers was used by the study to estimate nucleated cell counts. The assay was immunoSEQ multiplex PCR, and TCRdb's table has in-frame clones only and misses some. That table furnishes V, J and clone size, whereas the DNA furnished D and trimming. This table has around 300,000 clones, more than 85% appearing once. CDR1 and CDR2 from the germline V gene are SGHVS and FQNEAQ. Trimming took 5 bases from V and 2 from J; bases not matched to a gene: 7. This CDR3 is 16 amino acids long. The specimen was peripheral blood. The chain combines TRBV7-8 with TRBJ2-7; 12 bases are shared with TRBD2. The receptor was derived from a woman in her twenties or thirties with COVID-19, enrolled during active disease. In DNA form, the CDR3 reads TGTGCCAGCAGCCCTTGGACTAGCGGGAACCCCTACGAGCAGTACTTC. Its protein product is CASSPWTSGNPYEQYF.